This T cell receptor (beta chain) emerged from a study of T cells after yellow fever vaccination. Study at large: In the case of low-cell-number fractions, SMART-Seq v4 Ultra Low Input was used for preparation.

Each CDR3 protein gets one entry after TCRdb re-called the 5' RACE reads with MiXCR. The data hold more than 95,000 distinct CDR3 sequences, with roughly 9% observed a single time. V was clipped by 2 bases and J by 2 bases, with 9 bases between them. The CDR3 is made up of 14 amino acids. Per the germline V gene, CDR1 is SGHVS and CDR2 is FQNEAQ. Note on this clonotype: Its target is unknown.

General study points: Subsequent to the booster, the majority of primary-vaccination clones reappeared (around 95% CD4, 88% CD8). Compared with primary, the secondary response was weaker and peaked at day 5, not 15. Clonotypes appearing in both CD4 and CD8 compartments existed, and their share was small.

The sample here was CD8+ T cells sorted from PBMCs, taken on the day of the yellow fever booster vaccination. This clonotype was sampled from a man aged 18 to 30 who received the YFV17D yellow fever vaccine. The chain combines TRBV7-8 with TRBJ2-5; D is perhaps TRBD2 (6 bases). The DNA for the CDR3 is TGTGCCAGCAGCTTAACGACTAGTCAAGAGACCCAGTACTTC. Its translation is CASSLTTSQETQYF.